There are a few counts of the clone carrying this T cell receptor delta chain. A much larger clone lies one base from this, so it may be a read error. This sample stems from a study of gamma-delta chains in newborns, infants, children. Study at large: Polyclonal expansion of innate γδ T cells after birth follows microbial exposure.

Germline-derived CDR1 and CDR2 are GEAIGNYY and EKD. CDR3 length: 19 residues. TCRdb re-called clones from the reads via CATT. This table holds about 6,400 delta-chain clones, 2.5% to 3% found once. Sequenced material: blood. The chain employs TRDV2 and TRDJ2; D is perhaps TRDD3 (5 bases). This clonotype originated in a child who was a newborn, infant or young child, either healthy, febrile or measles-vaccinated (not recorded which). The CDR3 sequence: CARDKVLGPQGFLTAQLFF. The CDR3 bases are TGTGCCCGTGACAAGGTCTTGGGGCCCCAGGGATTTTTGACAGCACAACTCTTCTTT.